Within the sample, the clone carrying this T cell receptor (beta chain) is hyperexpanded (1% or more). As yet, its antigen is unknown. Sequencing used immunoSEQ multiplex PCR; TCRdb keeps in-frame clones, though not all of them. The repertoire holds 15,000 to 17,000 clones, with 80% to 85% as singletons. The data originate from a study of PD-1 blockade in classical Hodgkin lymphoma. Findings and caveats of the study: Complete responders entered with baseline diversity on par with newly diagnosed patients, the results showed.

Each patient experienced a relapse that followed autologous stem cell transplantation, and brentuximab vedotin exposure varied. CDR3 length equals 11 residues. The V and J ends lost 9 bases and 12 bases respectively, with 17 bases between them. CDR1 and CDR2 from the germline V gene are SEHNR and FQNEAQ (reference sequence). This receptor was taken from a human donor with classical Hodgkin lymphoma. The sample consisted of peripheral blood mononuclear cells (PBMCs), taken before the second cycle of nivolumab. The chain has TRBV7-9 and TRBJ2-5; the D gene could be TRBD1 or TRBD2 (5 bases each). DNA for the CDR3: TGTGCCAGTACAAACCGGGACGACAAGTACTTC. Encoded protein: CASTNRDDKYF.